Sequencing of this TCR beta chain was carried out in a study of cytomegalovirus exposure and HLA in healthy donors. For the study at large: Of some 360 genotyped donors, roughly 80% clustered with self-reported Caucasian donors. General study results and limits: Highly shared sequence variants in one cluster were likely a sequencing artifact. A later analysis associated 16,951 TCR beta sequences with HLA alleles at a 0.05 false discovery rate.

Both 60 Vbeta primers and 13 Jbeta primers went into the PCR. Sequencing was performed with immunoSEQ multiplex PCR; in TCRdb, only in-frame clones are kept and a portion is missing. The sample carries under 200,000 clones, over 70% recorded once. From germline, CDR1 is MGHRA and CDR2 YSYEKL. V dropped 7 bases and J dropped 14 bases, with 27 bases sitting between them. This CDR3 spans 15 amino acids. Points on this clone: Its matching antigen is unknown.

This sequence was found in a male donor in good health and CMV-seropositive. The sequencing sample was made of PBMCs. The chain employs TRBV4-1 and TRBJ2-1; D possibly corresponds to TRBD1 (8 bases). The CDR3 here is CASNEGSPTGGVEFF. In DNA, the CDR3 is TGCGCCAGCAACGAGGGATCCCCCACAGGGGGGGTAGAGTTCTTC.